These T cell receptor beta chains were read from a single sample in a study of T-cell reconstitution after alpha-beta-depleted transplantation in children. TCRdb used MiXCR to reprocess the PCR reads, holding one entry per CDR3 protein. The sample holds around 420,000 distinct CDR3 sequences, around 15% seen once. Sequencing used PBMCs, mostly from graft donor cells, obtained 360 days after TCRalphabeta/CD19-depleted stem cell transplant. The receptor source for this set is a boy under two years old who had a stem cell transplant for Wiskott-Aldrich syndrome, so the T cells may come from the graft donor. Both conserved end residues are part of each CDR3. The order of the fields is clone size, J gene, V gene, D gene, CDR3 length, CDR3 DNA, CDR3 protein. D genes are given only for firm matches. Clone size appears in some rows only: once, few, many, or a class for an expanded clone.

few	TRBJ1-2	TRBV10-3	NA	12	TGTGCCATCTTAACAGGGAACTATGGCTACACCTTC	CAILTGNYGYTF
NA	TRBJ2-1	TRBV7-9	NA	17	TGTGCCAGCAGCTTAGGAAGCGAGGGAATTGATTACAATGAGCAGTTCTTC	CASSLGSEGIDYNEQFF
few	TRBJ2-5	TRBV7-9	NA	15	TGTGCCAGCAGCTTAACCCAGCTGTACCAAGAGACCCAGTACTTC	CASSLTQLYQETQYF
NA	TRBJ2-1	TRBV5-1	TRBD2	14	TGCGCCAGCAGCTTGGCACGGGAGGGTGGTGAGCAGTTCTTC	CASSLAREGGEQFF
NA	TRBJ2-7	TRBV6-2/TRBV6-3	NA	14	TGTGCCAGCAGTTTATCGCCCGACGGCTACGAGCAGTACTTC	CASSLSPDGYEQYF
few	TRBJ2-7	TRBV19	TRBD1	14	TGTGCCAGTAGTCATCGGGACAGGGTCTACGAGCAGTACTTC	CASSHRDRVYEQYF
few	TRBJ2-1	TRBV2	NA	15	TGTGCCAGCAGTGAAGACCCTGTTTCCTACAATGAGCAGTTCTTC	CASSEDPVSYNEQFF
NA	TRBJ2-7	TRBV7-2	NA	14	TGTGCCAGCAGCTTAAAAGGTTGGCCCTACGAGCAGTACTTC	CASSLKGWPYEQYF
NA	TRBJ2-7	TRBV7-9	NA	14	TGTGCCAGCAGCTTAGGCTCCCGCTCCTACGAGCAGTACTTC	CASSLGSRSYEQYF
many	TRBJ2-1	TRBV12-3/TRBV12-4	TRBD2	13	TGTGCCAGCACCTCCGGGAGGTGGAATGAGCAGTTCTTC	CASTSGRWNEQFF
NA	TRBJ2-1	TRBV5-1	TRBD2	14	TGCGCCAGCAGCCCATTAGCGGGGCCCGATGAGCAGTTCTTC	CASSPLAGPDEQFF
NA	TRBJ1-2	TRBV12-3/TRBV12-4	NA	14	TGTGCCAGCAGTTTCGGCAGGAGTAACTATGGCTACACCTTC	CASSFGRSNYGYTF
few	TRBJ1-1	TRBV18	TRBD1	17	TGTGCCAGCTCACCACGAGGGGCAGGGGGCGGTGACACTGAAGCTTTCTTT	CASSPRGAGGGDTEAFF
NA	TRBJ2-7	TRBV20-1	NA	12	TGCAGTGGCGCGGGGAGGTTGGGCGAGCAGTACTTC	CSGAGRLGEQYF
NA	TRBJ2-1	TRBV14	NA	17	TGTGCCAGCAGCCAACTTGGGATGGCGGGACCTTACAATGAGCAGTTCTTC	CASSQLGMAGPYNEQFF
many	TRBJ2-5	TRBV5-1	NA	14	TGTGCCAGCAGCTTAGTGGGGGGTCAAGAGACCCAGTACTTC	CASSLVGGQETQYF
many	TRBJ2-5	TRBV12-3/TRBV12-4	NA	15	TGTGCCAGCAGTTCATGGGGGGGCGGGGAGACGACCCAGTACTTC	CASSSWGGGETTQYF
NA	TRBJ2-2	TRBV29-1	TRBD1	16	TGCAGCGTCCCCCAGGACAGGGGCCAAAACACCGGGGAGCTGTTTTTT	CSVPQDRGQNTGELFF
NA	TRBJ2-5	TRBV7-2	NA	17	TGTGCCAGCAGCCTATCACCTGGGGGGAAGGTACCAGAGACCCAGTACTTC	CASSLSPGGKVPETQYF
NA	TRBJ1-2	TRBV20-1	NA	12	TGCAGTGCTACAGGGAAGGTCTATGGCTACACCTTC	CSATGKVYGYTF
few	TRBJ2-1	TRBV15	TRBD1	13	TGTGCCACCAGTAGGGACAGAAACAATGAGCAGTTCTTC	CATSRDRNNEQFF
NA	TRBJ2-4	TRBV12-3/TRBV12-4	TRBD2	17	TGTGCCAGCATCCAAACCCGGGGGGGGACGGCCAAAAACATTCAGTACTTC	CASIQTRGGTAKNIQYF
few	TRBJ2-7	TRBV18	NA	14	TGTGCCAGCTCACCTCCGAATTTCTCCTACGAGCAGTACTTC	CASSPPNFSYEQYF
few	TRBJ2-5	TRBV19	TRBD2	17	TGTGCCAGTAGTATAGCCCCTCTAGCGGGTAGTGGAGAGACCCAGTACTTC	CASSIAPLAGSGETQYF
NA	TRBJ2-7	TRBV7-9	NA	12	TGTGCCAGCAGCTTAGCCTCTAGTGAGCAGTACTTC	CASSLASSEQYF
NA	TRBJ2-1	TRBV21-1	NA	19	TGTGCCAGCGGGTCCCGGGACAGGGGGGAGCGGGGGGAGAAAAATGAGCAGTTCTTC	CASGSRDRGERGEKNEQFF
many	TRBJ2-1	TRBV4-2	TRBD2	17	TGTGCCAGCAGCCAAGTCCAGAGCGGGGGGACCTACAATGAGCAGTTCTTC	CASSQVQSGGTYNEQFF
many	TRBJ2-5	TRBV20-1	TRBD2	17	TGCAGTGCAGATAGCGGGAGGGCCGAGTGGGACCAAGAGACCCAGTACTTC	CSADSGRAEWDQETQYF
few	TRBJ2-1	TRBV6-5	TRBD2	16	TGTGCCAGCAGTTCCAGGACTAGCGGGAGTCCGGATGAGCAGTTCTTC	CASSSRTSGSPDEQFF
few	TRBJ2-1	TRBV25-1	TRBD1	15	TGTGCCAGCAGTAACCGGGACAGGGACAGGAGTGAGCAGTTCTTC	CASSNRDRDRSEQFF
NA	TRBJ2-1	TRBV20-1	NA	13	TGCAGTGCCGGCCCTGATTCCTACAATGAGCAGTTCTTC	CSAGPDSYNEQFF
few	TRBJ2-2	TRBV7-7	TRBD1	15	TGTGCCAGCAGCTTAGCACCACAGGGGCCCGGGGAGCTGTTTTTT	CASSLAPQGPGELFF
NA	TRBJ2-1	TRBV20-1	NA	13	TGCAGTGCTAGCGACAGTTTCTACAATGAGCAGTTCTTC	CSASDSFYNEQFF
NA	TRBJ1-6	TRBV20-1	NA	16	TGCAGTGCTAGAGAAAGGGTTTTCTCCTATAATTCACCCCTCCACTTT	CSARERVFSYNSPLHF
NA	TRBJ2-1	TRBV7-9	NA	17	TGTGCCAGCAGCTTAGGACTTCTTGATGGGGTACACGATGAGCAGTTCTTC	CASSLGLLDGVHDEQFF
few	TRBJ2-2	TRBV7-8	TRBD2	17	TGTGCCAGCAGCTTGCGGGGGGATACCGCCAACACCGGGGAGCTGTTTTTT	CASSLRGDTANTGELFF
few	TRBJ2-7	TRBV29-1	NA	14	TGCAGCGTTGAAGACAGGGGACCTTCCGACGAGCAGTACTTC	CSVEDRGPSDEQYF
NA	TRBJ2-7	TRBV5-1	NA	15	TGCGCCAGCAGCTTGCGGTCGAGGGATCCCTACGAGCAGTACTTC	CASSLRSRDPYEQYF
NA	TRBJ2-3	TRBV10-3	NA	14	TGTGCCAGCGGCTACCGGCCTAGCACAGATACGCAGTATTTT	CASGYRPSTDTQYF
NA	TRBJ2-1	TRBV7-6	NA	14	TGTGCCAGCAGCTTAGATTGGGGGAACAATGAGCAGTTCTTC	CASSLDWGNNEQFF
few	TRBJ2-7	TRBV7-2	NA	13	TGTGCCAGCAGCTTGGGACTGCTGGAGGAGCAGTACTTC	CASSLGLLEEQYF
many	TRBJ2-5	TRBV12-3/TRBV12-4	NA	14	TGTGCCAGCAGTTTAAGGAGGGCCCAAGAGACCCAGTACTTC	CASSLRRAQETQYF
NA	TRBJ1-4	TRBV5-6	NA	15	TGTGCCAGCAGCTTACCCCGGGCCTTCAATGAAAAACTGTTTTTT	CASSLPRAFNEKLFF
few	TRBJ2-5	TRBV5-1	NA	14	TGCGCCAGCAGCTTCGGCGTCAGTCAAGAGACCCAGTACTTC	CASSFGVSQETQYF
few	TRBJ2-1	TRBV24-1	TRBD1	15	TGTGCCACCAGTGAGGGGGGACAGGGTATTCATGAGCAGTTCTTC	CATSEGGQGIHEQFF
NA	TRBJ2-7	TRBV5-5	NA	16	TGTGCCAGCAGCTGGGAACCTTGGGCTAGCCGGTACGAGCAGTACTTC	CASSWEPWASRYEQYF
many	TRBJ2-1	TRBV12-3/TRBV12-4	TRBD2	11	TGTGCCAGCAGGATAGCGGGAAAGCAGTTCTTC	CASRIAGKQFF
NA	TRBJ2-5	TRBV29-1	NA	13	TGCAGCGTTGGGTCAGGTGGCCAAGAGACCCAGTACTTC	CSVGSGGQETQYF
few	TRBJ1-1	TRBV4-1	NA	15	TGCGCCAGCAGCCAAGGTCTGATACTGAACACTGAAGCTTTCTTT	CASSQGLILNTEAFF
NA	TRBJ2-1	TRBV7-9	TRBD1	17	TGTGCCAGCAGCTTAATGACCGGGACAGGGGCGTTGAATGAGCAGTTCTTC	CASSLMTGTGALNEQFF
NA	TRBJ2-1	TRBV9	NA	13	TGTGCCAGCAGCGGAGACTCAAACAATGAGCAGTTCTTC	CASSGDSNNEQFF
few	TRBJ1-3	TRBV28	NA	16	TGTGCCAGCAGTTTGCCAGCCCGCGTCTCTGGAAACACCATATATTTT	CASSLPARVSGNTIYF
NA	TRBJ2-7	TRBV25-1	TRBD2	14	TGTGCCAGCAGTAAGACTAGCGGTCATTACGAGCAGTACTTC	CASSKTSGHYEQYF
NA	TRBJ1-1	TRBV11-2	NA	14	TGTGCCAGCAGCTTAGGTCACAGGGCTGCTGAAGCTTTCTTT	CASSLGHRAAEAFF
NA	TRBJ2-4	TRBV18	NA	15	TGTGCCAGCTCACCTGGAGGGAAGGGGGAAAACATTCAGTACTTC	CASSPGGKGENIQYF
NA	TRBJ2-3	TRBV7-9	TRBD2	14	TGTGCCAGCAGCCTGGGACTAGCGGTAGATACGCAGTATTTT	CASSLGLAVDTQYF
few	TRBJ2-3	TRBV4-1	NA	15	TGCGCCAGCAGCCAACTCTACACTAGCACAGATACGCAGTATTTT	CASSQLYTSTDTQYF
many	TRBJ2-5	TRBV6-1	TRBD1	13	TGTGCCAGCAGTGAAAAGTCAGGGGGGACCCAGTACTTC	CASSEKSGGTQYF
NA	TRBJ2-3	TRBV7-9	NA	15	TGTGCCAGCAGCGGCTTCAGGGTACTAGAGGATACGCAGTATTTT	CASSGFRVLEDTQYF